What follows is one T cell receptor beta chain and its context. Its cognate antigen is unknown. CDR3 length: 12 residues. The ends were cut back, 5 bases at V and 8 bases at J, with 10 bases in the middle. From germline, CDR1 is MNHEY and CDR2 SMNVEV (reference sequence). Each donor gave roughly 9.8 milliliters of peripheral blood. A J-beta primer mix and a sample-barcoded 5' primer were used in a second PCR of about 7 to 12 cycles. At least 2.5 million CDR3-containing paired-end reads were obtained per sample. TCRdb recomputed calls from the 5' RACE reads with MiXCR, one row per CDR3 protein. The data show 1.4 million or so distinct CDR3 sequences, approximately 43% seen once. This entry is derived from a study of blood T cells in healthy people across ages. Overall study results and limits: PBMC samples, being unsorted, prevented any conclusive comparison of naive and antigen-experienced cells. In long-lived donors, naive CD4+ cell counts and diversity exceeded those of aged donors.

Material for sequencing was blood. The origin of this receptor is a woman aged 18-35 years in good health. The chain employs TRBV27 and TRBJ2-1; the D is unclear. The CDR3 nucleotides are TGTGCCAGCAGTCCATCGATGCATGAGCAGTTCTTC. It yields the protein CASSPSMHEQFF.